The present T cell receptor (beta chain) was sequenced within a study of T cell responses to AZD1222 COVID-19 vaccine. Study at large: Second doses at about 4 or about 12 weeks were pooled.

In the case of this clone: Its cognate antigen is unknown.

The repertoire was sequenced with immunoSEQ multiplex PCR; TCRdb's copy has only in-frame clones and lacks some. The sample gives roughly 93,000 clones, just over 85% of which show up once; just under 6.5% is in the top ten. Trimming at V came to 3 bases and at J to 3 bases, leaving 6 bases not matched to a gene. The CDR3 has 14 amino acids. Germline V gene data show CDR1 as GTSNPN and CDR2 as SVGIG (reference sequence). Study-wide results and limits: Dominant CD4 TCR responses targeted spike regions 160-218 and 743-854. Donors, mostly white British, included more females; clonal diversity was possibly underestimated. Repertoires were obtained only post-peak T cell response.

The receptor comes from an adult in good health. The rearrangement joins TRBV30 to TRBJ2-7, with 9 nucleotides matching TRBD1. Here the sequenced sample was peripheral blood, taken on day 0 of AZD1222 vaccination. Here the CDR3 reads CAWRQQGASYEQYF. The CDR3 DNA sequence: TGTGCCTGGAGGCAACAGGGGGCGAGCTACGAGCAGTACTTC.